This TCR beta chain was observed in a study of control samples from healthy donors and cancer patients. V was shortened by 8 bases and J by 4 bases, with 11 bases between the two germline ends. Per germline, CDR1 SEHNR and CDR2 FQNEAQ (reference sequence). There are 12 residues in the CDR3. This clone was seen once. Profiling relied on immunoSEQ multiplex PCR, and the TCRdb table lists in-frame clones only, not all of them. This sample yields approximately 30,000 clones, of which about 86% are seen a single time; less than 2% belongs to the top ten. Sequencing used PBMCs. The receptor was derived from a woman in her thirties or forties with lung cancer. This sequence joins TRBV7-9 and TRBJ1-1, with no clear D. CDR3 nucleotide sequence: TGTGCCAGCGGCAGATCTGGCACTGAAGCTTTCTTT. Translated, it gives CASGRSGTEAFF.